This T cell receptor (beta chain) stems from a study of identifying expanded T cells in peripheral blood. Study observations and caveats: Clone count variance between roughly 2-week samples rose with total template count. Technical replicates showed around 1.2 changed clones; approximately two weeks roughly 16; four weeks 19.

No infections or other immune events were documented during collection. Note on this clone: The target antigen is unknown. A much more abundant neighbour one base away suggests this may be a read error. Other DNA sequences of this sample code for an identical CDR3.

Profiled with immunoSEQ multiplex PCR; TCRdb holds only in-frame clones, not every one. The table shows some 54,000 clones, with approximately 86% occurring only once. The CDR3 runs to 12 residues. Trimming took off 2 bases at V and 7 bases at J, with 6 bases between the two ends. The germline V gene has CDR1 SGHTA and CDR2 FQGNSA. Sequencing input: blood. The V and J genes are TRBV7-2 and TRBJ2-1; possible D gene TRBD1, 6 bases. This receptor was taken from a person aged 18 to 70 in good health. Written as DNA, the CDR3 is TGTGCCAGCAGCTTACAGGGGAATGAGCAGTTCTTC. Encoded protein: CASSLQGNEQFF.